This TCR beta chain was profiled in a study of blood T cell repertoires in COVID-19. Overall study context: Samples taken during acute and convalescent COVID-19 were collected in the United States, Italy and Spain.

The CDR3 has 15 amino acids. Germline CDR1 is MNHNY and CDR2 is SVGAGI (reference sequence). Unmatched junction bases numbered 7, after V lost 1 base and J lost 5 bases. As handled by the study authors: Amplified reference gene primers provided the basis for estimating nucleated cell counts. Repertoires were generated with immunoSEQ multiplex PCR, while TCRdb's copy carries only in-frame clones and drops some. That table supplies the V and J calls and clone size; D and trimming were determined from the DNA. Of roughly 46,000 clones detected, around 86% appear once; the ten largest clones hold 6.5% to 9%.

The specimen sequenced was peripheral blood. The source of this sequence is a man aged 55 to 69 with active COVID-19. The V call is TRBV6-6, the J call TRBJ2-7, with 8 bases lining up with TRBD2. This CDR3 is CASSYLAGGRDEQYF. The CDR3 nucleotides are TGTGCCAGCAGTTACTTGGCGGGAGGTCGCGACGAGCAGTACTTC.